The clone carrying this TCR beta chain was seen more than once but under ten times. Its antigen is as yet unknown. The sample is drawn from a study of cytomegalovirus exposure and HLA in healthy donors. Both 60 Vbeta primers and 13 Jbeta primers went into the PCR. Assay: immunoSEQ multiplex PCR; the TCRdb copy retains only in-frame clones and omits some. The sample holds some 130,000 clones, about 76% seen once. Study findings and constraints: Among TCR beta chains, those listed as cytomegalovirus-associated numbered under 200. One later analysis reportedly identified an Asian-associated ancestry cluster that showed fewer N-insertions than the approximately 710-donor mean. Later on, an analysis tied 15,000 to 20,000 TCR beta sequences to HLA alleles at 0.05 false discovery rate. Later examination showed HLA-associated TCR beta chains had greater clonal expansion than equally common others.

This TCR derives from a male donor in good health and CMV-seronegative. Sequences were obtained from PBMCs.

The CDR3 sequence is CASSGTGEDGYTF. The CDR3 DNA sequence: TGTGCCAGTTCCGGGACAGGAGAAGATGGCTACACCTTC. The rearrangement joins TRBV2 to TRBJ1-2; TRBD1 agrees at 8 bases. The length of the CDR3 is 13 residues. The germline CDR1 and CDR2 sequences are SNHLY and FYNNEI. V lost 9 bases, J lost 6 bases, and 9 bases stayed unmatched.